This T cell receptor beta chain was recovered during a study of blood T cell repertoires in COVID-19. For the study at large: From the United States, Italy and Spain came samples of acute and convalescent COVID-19. In each case, the material was cDNA or gDNA derived from T cells, B-cell-depleted T cells, or PBMCs.

The authors' processing: Nucleated cell counts were estimated from reference gene primer amplification. Only in-frame clones appear in the TCRdb table, and some are missing; sequencing was by immunoSEQ multiplex PCR. D and trimming were read from the DNA, whereas the V and J calls and clone size are those reported in that table. Seen here are about 160,000 clones, more than 90% observed once, and the top ten hold about 18%. Germline assignment: CDR1 LNHDA and CDR2 SQIVND (reference sequence). This CDR3 has 16 amino acids. V lost 5 bases and J lost 6; bases outside the gene matches: 13. This clone was picked up a small number of times.

V and J are TRBV19 and TRBJ1-5; 7 bases match TRBD1. Sequencing used peripheral blood. This sequence originates from a man aged 55 to 70 with active or convalescent COVID-19. CDR3 sequence (DNA): TGTGCCAGTAGTGCCCACCGGACAGGAGGTCCTCAGCCCCAGCATTTT. This encodes CASSAHRTGGPQPQHF.